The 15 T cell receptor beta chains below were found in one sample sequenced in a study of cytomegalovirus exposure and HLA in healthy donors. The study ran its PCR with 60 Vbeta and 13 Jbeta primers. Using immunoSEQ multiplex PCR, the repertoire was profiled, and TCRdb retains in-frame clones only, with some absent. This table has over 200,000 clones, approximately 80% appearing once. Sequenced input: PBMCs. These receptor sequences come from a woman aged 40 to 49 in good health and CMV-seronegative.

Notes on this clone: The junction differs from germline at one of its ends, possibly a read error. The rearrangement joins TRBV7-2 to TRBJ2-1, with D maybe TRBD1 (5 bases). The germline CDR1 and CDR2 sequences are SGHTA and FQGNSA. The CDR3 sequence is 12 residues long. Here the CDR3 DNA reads TGTGCCAGCAGCTCCCCCTTCCGCAGCAGGGTCTTC. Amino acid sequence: CASSSPFRSRVF.

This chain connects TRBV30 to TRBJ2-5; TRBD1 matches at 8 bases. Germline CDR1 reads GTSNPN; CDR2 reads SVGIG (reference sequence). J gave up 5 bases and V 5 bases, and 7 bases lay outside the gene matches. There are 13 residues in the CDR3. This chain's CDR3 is CAWGPGGRETQYF. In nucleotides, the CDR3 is TGTGCCTGGGGGCCAGGGGGCCGGGAGACCCAGTACTTC. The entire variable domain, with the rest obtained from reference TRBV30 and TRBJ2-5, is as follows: SQTIHQWPATLVQPVGSPLSLECTVEGTSNPNLYWYRQAAGRGLQLLFYSVGIGQISSEVPQNLSASRPQDRQFILSSKKLLLSDSGFYLCAWGPGGRETQYFGPGTRLLVL.

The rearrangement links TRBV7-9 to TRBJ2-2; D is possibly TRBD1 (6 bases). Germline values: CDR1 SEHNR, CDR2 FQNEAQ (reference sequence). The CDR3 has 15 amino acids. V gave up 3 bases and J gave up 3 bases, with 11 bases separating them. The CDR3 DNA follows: TGTGCCAGCAGCTTCGCCGGGACATACACCGGGGAGCTGTTTTTT. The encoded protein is CASSFAGTYTGELFF.

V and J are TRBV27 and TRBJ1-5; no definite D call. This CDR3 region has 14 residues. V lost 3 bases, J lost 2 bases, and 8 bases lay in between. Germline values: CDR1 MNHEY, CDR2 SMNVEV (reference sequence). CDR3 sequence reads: CASSFAGGNQPQHF. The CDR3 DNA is TGTGCCAGCAGTTTCGCAGGCGGCAATCAGCCCCAGCATTTT.

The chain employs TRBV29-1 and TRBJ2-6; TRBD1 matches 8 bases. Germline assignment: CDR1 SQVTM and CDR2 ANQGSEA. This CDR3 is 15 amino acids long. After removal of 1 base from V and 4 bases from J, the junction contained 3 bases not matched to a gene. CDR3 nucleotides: TGCAGCGTTGAAGGGACAGGGACCGGGGCCAACGTCCTGACTTTC. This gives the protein CSVEGTGTGANVLTF.

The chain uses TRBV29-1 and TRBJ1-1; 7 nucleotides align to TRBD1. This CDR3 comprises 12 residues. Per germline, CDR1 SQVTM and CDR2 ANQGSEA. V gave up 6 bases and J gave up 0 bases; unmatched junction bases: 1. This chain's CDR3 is CSVDRVNTEAFF. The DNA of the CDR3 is TGCAGCGTAGACAGGGTGAACACTGAAGCTTTCTTT.

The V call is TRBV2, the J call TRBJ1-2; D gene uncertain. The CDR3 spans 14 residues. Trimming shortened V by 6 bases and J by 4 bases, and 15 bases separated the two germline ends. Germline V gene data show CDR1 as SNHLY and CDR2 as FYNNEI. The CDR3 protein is CASRQDPEGYGYTF. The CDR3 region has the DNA TGTGCCAGCAGGCAGGACCCCGAGGGCTATGGCTACACCTTC.

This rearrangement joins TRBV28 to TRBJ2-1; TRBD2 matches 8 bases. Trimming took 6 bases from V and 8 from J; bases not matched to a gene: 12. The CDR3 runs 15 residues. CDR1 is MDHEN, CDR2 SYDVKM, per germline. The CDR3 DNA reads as TGTGCCAGCAGCCCCCGGGGGACTAGGACCCATGAGCAGTTCTTC. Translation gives CASSPRGTRTHEQFF.

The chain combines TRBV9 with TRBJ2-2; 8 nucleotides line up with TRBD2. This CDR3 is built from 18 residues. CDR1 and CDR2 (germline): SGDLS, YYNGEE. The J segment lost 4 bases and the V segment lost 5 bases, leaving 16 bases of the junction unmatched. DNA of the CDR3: TGTGCCAGCAGTGCGCGCCTCCTGGGTAGCGGGGTCACCGGGGAGCTGTTTTTT. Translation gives CASSARLLGSGVTGELFF.

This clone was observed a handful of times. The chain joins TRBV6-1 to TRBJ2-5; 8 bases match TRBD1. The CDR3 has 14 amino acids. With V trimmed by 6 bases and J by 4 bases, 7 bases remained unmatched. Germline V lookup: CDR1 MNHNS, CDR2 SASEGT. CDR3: CASRWTGNAETQYF. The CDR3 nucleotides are TGTGCCAGCAGGTGGACAGGGAACGCAGAGACCCAGTACTTC.

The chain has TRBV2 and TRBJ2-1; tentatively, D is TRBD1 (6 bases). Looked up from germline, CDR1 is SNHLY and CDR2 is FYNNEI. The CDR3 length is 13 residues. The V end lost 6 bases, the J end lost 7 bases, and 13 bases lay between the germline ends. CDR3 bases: TGTGCCAGCAGCGGAACAGGGCGTAATGAGCAGTTCTTC. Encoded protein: CASSGTGRNEQFF.

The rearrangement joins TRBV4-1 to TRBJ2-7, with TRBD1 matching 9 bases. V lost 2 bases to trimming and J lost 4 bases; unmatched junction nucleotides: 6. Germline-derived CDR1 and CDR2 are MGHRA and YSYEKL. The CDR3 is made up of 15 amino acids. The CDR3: CASSQPGTGFYEQYF. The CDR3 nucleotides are TGCGCCAGCAGCCAACCCGGGACAGGGTTTTACGAGCAGTACTTC.

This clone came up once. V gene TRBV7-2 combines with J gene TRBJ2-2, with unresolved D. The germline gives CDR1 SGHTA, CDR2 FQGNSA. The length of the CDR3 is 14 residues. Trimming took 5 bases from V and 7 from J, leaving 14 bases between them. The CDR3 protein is CASSPDTVDGELFF. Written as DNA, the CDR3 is TGTGCCAGCAGCCCAGACACGGTGGACGGGGAGCTGTTTTTT.

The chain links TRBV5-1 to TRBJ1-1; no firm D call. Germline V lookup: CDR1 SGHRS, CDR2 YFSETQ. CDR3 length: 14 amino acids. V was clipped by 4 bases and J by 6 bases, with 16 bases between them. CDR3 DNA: TGCGCCAGCAGCCCGCGGGCTACGCAATCTGAAGCTTTCTTT. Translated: CASSPRATQSEAFF.

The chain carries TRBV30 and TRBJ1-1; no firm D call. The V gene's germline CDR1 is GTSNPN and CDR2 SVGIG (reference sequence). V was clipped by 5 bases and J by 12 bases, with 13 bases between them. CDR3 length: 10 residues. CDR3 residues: CAWGSPRTFF. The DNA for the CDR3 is TGTGCCTGGGGCTCCCCTAGGACTTTCTTT. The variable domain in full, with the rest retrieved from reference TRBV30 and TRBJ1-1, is SQTIHQWPATLVQPVGSPLSLECTVEGTSNPNLYWYRQAAGRGLQLLFYSVGIGQISSEVPQNLSASRPQDRQFILSSKKLLLSDSGFYLCAWGSPRTFFGQGTRLTVV.